Below are 14 T cell receptor beta chains sequenced from a single sample in a study of blood T cells in healthy people across ages. The use of a sample-barcoded 5' primer and a J-beta primer mix characterized a second PCR of about 7 to 12 cycles. TCRdb passed the 5' RACE reads through MiXCR, listing each CDR3 protein once. The table shows some 780,000 distinct CDR3 sequences, with roughly three fifths occurring only once. Sequencing was done on a sample of blood. The receptors derive from a man between 40 and 49 years old in good health.

The chain joins TRBV29-1 to TRBJ2-4, with D possibly TRBD1 on 7 matching bases. The DNA matches TRBJ2-5 better at its end, which makes the J call doubtful. Germline V CDR1 and CDR2: SQVTM, ANQGSEA. The CDR3 runs 13 residues. CDR3 sequence: CSVEGGTEETQYF. The CDR3 DNA reads as TGCAGCGTTGAAGGCGGGACAGAAGAGACCCAGTACTTC.

The chain joins TRBV5-4 to TRBJ2-5; D may be TRBD1 (5 bases). TRBJ2-7 explains the end of the DNA better; the J call may be wrong. CDR1 is SGHNT and CDR2 is YYREEE in the germline V gene (reference sequence). The CDR3 runs to 15 residues. The CDR3 spells CASSGALDASHEQYF. The CDR3 DNA follows: TGTGCCAGCAGCGGGGCCCTTGATGCGAGCCACGAGCAGTACTTC.

The chain employs TRBV20-1 and TRBJ2-3, with D perhaps TRBD2 (6 bases). The CDR3 is 11 residues long. Trimming removed 3 bases from V and 12 bases from J, with 13 bases in between. CDR1 is DFQATT, CDR2 SNEGSKA, per germline (reference sequence). CDR3: CSARTRGFQYF. CDR3 in DNA: TGCAGTGCTAGGACGCGGGGTTTTCAGTATTTT.

This clonotype has just a few counts. The chain joins TRBV28 to TRBJ2-1; no clear D gene. The end of the DNA fits TRBJ2-7 better, so the J call may be wrong. Germline V gene lookup returns CDR1 MDHEN and CDR2 SYDVKM. The CDR3 contains 14 residues. The CDR3 nucleotides are TGTGCCAGCAGTTTAACCCAGGCCTACAATGAGCAGTACTTC. This sequence encodes CASSLTQAYNEQYF.

The sample holds a few counts of this clonotype. The chain employs TRBV12-3 or TRBV12-4 and TRBJ2-5; 10 nucleotides align to TRBD2. The CDR3 sequence is 18 residues long. Trimming at V came to 6 bases and at J to 1 base, leaving 14 bases not matched to a gene. The DNA of the CDR3 is TGTGCCAGCAGGTCCCTAGCGGGGGATATAAACCCCCAAGAGACCCAGTACTTC. Protein product: CASRSLAGDINPQETQYF.

The chain links TRBV12-3 or TRBV12-4 to TRBJ2-1; the D is unclear. CDR3 length equals 11 residues. Deletions cut 7 bases from V and 5 bases from J, with 6 bases between. The CDR3 protein is CASTTDNEQFF. The CDR3 bases are TGTGCCAGCACCACCGACAATGAGCAGTTCTTC.

This clonotype was seen a few times. The chain is built from TRBV7-2 and TRBJ2-7, with 11 positions matching TRBD2. The germline V gene has CDR1 SGHTA and CDR2 FQGNSA. The CDR3 loop spans 16 amino acids. The V and J ends lost 5 bases and 1 base, in that order; junction bases with no gene match: 7. CDR3 region: CASSNPGLAESYEQYF. The CDR3 DNA sequence: TGTGCCAGCAGCAATCCGGGACTAGCGGAATCCTACGAGCAGTACTTC.

The chain has TRBV9 and TRBJ1-5; TRBD1 might be the D (5 bases). This CDR3 has 15 residues. V lost 2 bases and J lost 0, with 9 bases in between. CDR1 is SGDLS, CDR2 YYNGEE, per germline. The CDR3 DNA is TGTGCCAGCAGCGTCGAGGGGCATAGCAATCAGCCCCAGCATTTT. Encoded protein: CASSVEGHSNQPQHF.

The genes are TRBV29-1 and TRBJ2-4; D not resolved. The end of the DNA aligns better with TRBJ2-7, so the J call may be wrong. Germline V CDR1 and CDR2: SQVTM, ANQGSEA. The length of the CDR3 is 14 residues. The CDR3 region has the DNA TGCAGCGTTGGCGGCCCGGAACTACGCTACGAGCAGTACTTC. This sequence encodes CSVGGPELRYEQYF.

The DNA of the CDR3 is TGTGCCAGCAGTTTACCGCCGGGACTCCCCGCGGATACGCAGTATTTT. Its protein is CASSLPPGLPADTQYF. The chain combines TRBV28 with TRBJ2-3; possibly TRBD2 for D (6 bases). The V gene's germline CDR1 is MDHEN and CDR2 SYDVKM. V was trimmed by 2 bases and J by 6 bases, leaving 18 bases between them. The CDR3 is 16 residues long.

This clonotype was seen a handful of times. The chain employs TRBV4-3 and TRBJ2-3; D tentatively fits TRBD1 or TRBD2 (5 bases each). This CDR3 spans 14 amino acids. Germline lookup yields CDR1 LGHNA and CDR2 YSLEER. V lost 0 bases to trimming and J lost 9 bases, with 13 bases between them. The CDR3 loop is CASSQDKVGDTQYF. As DNA, the CDR3 is TGCGCCAGCAGCCAAGATAAGGTGGGGGACACGCAGTATTTT.

V gene TRBV7-2 combines with J gene TRBJ2-5; tentative D call: TRBD1 (6 bases). There are 14 residues in the CDR3. V dropped 5 bases and J dropped 11 bases, with 21 bases sitting between them. CDR1 and CDR2 from the germline V gene are SGHTA and FQGNSA. For the CDR3, the DNA is TGTGCCAGCAGCCCAAGGGGCTGGGACAATGAGCAGTACTTC. Its protein product is CASSPRGWDNEQYF.

To note about this clonotype: The junction does not match germline at one end; this may be a read error. The chain links TRBV10-3 to TRBJ2-4, with 9 bases aligning to TRBD2. The CDR3 runs to 15 residues. Germline-derived CDR1 and CDR2 are ENHRY and SYGVKD. The CDR3 region has the DNA TGTGCCGTCAGTGTTAGCGGGGGCTTCAAAAACATTCAGTACTTC. As protein: CAVSVSGGFKNIQYF.

The chain has TRBV3-1 and TRBJ2-7; 14 bases are shared with TRBD2. J was trimmed by 0 bases and V by 4 bases; bases with no gene match: 8. Germline CDR1 and CDR2: LGHDT and YNNKEL (reference sequence). The CDR3 covers 18 residues. The CDR3, as DNA: TGTGCCAGCAGCCGAGGACTAGCGGGAGGCCAAAGCTCCTACGAGCAGTACTTC. Its translation: CASSRGLAGGQSSYEQYF.